This entry describes one T cell receptor beta chain. Antigen: not known. The entry originates in a study of shared clonotypes between healthy human individuals. About the research overall: The study drew on two women and a few men aged 18 to 49 as donors.

Study-wide results and limits: Clonotypes which were not shared had lower generation probabilities than clonotypes that all four donors shared.

Adult Caucasians living in Nashville, Tennessee made up all of the donors. From CD4+ cells came CD45RA+ naive and CD45RA-negative memory subsets. V was pared by 6 bases and J by 7 bases, with 13 bases of the junction left unmatched. Germline V CDR1 and CDR2: MDHEN, SYDVKM. The CDR3 length is 15 residues. Repertoires were generated with immunoSEQ multiplex PCR, while TCRdb's copy carries only in-frame clones and drops some. The data hold hundreds of thousands of clones, with approximately 79% observed a single time. This TCR was recovered from a woman aged 25 to 39 in good health. Sequenced sample: memory CD4+ T cells sorted from blood. The subset is: CD45RA-negative fraction. The chain couples TRBV28 to TRBJ2-7, with 9 bases that match TRBD1. The CDR3 DNA sequence: TGTGCCAGCAGCTTTCCTCATACAGGGGGCAGAGAGCAGTACTTC. The encoded protein is CASSFPHTGGREQYF. Based on the CDR3 plus reference TRBV28 and TRBJ2-7, the full variable domain is DVKVTQSSRYLVKRTGEKVFLECVQDMDHENMFWYRQDPGLGLRLIYFSYDVKMKEKGDIPEGYSVSREKKERFSLILESASTNQTSMYLCASSFPHTGGREQYFGPGTRLTVT.